In its sample, the clone carrying this TCR beta chain was seen once. Its antigen remains unknown. Libraries were prepared by immunoSEQ multiplex PCR; TCRdb keeps only in-frame clonotypes and omits some of them. The sample lists some 140,000 clones, roughly 93% occurring once. The data stem from a study of T cell responses to AZD1222 COVID-19 vaccine. Study-level background: Timing groups of about 4 and about 12 weeks for second doses were pooled. Broader study findings: Repertoires were obtained solely post-peak T cell response. It should be noted that donors were predominantly white British and more often female, and clonal diversity was possibly underestimated. The span of vaccine-associated CD4 TCRs extended across spike, with dominance at 160-218 and 743-854.

Sample: peripheral blood, taken on day 0 of AZD1222 vaccination. This clonotype was sampled from an adult in good health.

CDR3 amino acids: CASSQGRSTDTQYF. In DNA, the CDR3 is TGTGCCAGTAGTCAGGGACGTAGCACAGATACGCAGTATTTT. V gene TRBV19 combines with J gene TRBJ2-3; D tentatively fits TRBD1 or TRBD2 (5 bases each). Deletions cut 5 bases from V and 0 bases from J, with 9 bases between. CDR3 length: 14 amino acids. Germline V gene lookup returns CDR1 LNHDA and CDR2 SQIVND (reference sequence).